This is a list of T cell receptor beta chains from one sample in a study of neurological immune-mediated disorders. TCRdb recomputed calls from the 5' RACE reads with MiXCR, one row per CDR3 protein. The top ten clones hold 2% to 2.5% of a sample with about 80,000 distinct CDR3 sequences, roughly 4.8% of them seen once. Sequencing was carried out using PBMCs. All receptors derive from a woman in her twenties or thirties with multiple sclerosis. CDR3s include the opening cysteine and the closing phenylalanine or tryptophan. D genes are given only for firm matches. Clone size, where shown, is once, few, many, or a class for clones that have expanded.

d_gene: .
abundance: many
j_gene: TRBJ2-4
v_gene: TRBV20-1
CDR3aa: CSANTYRAEDAFGDIQYF
CDR3nt: TGCAGTGCTAATACGTACAGGGCCGAAGACGCCTTTGGGGACATTCAGTACTTC

d_gene: .
abundance: few
j_gene: TRBJ1-5
v_gene: TRBV6-6
CDR3aa: CASSTTGVGNQPQHF
CDR3nt: TGTGCCAGCAGCACGACAGGAGTTGGCAATCAGCCCCAGCATTTT

d_gene: TRBD2
abundance: .
j_gene: TRBJ2-1
v_gene: TRBV12-3/TRBV12-4
CDR3aa: CASSTRLRGRGENEQFF
CDR3nt: TGTGCCAGCAGTACCCGGTTGCGGGGGAGAGGTGAGAATGAGCAGTTCTTC

d_gene: TRBD1
abundance: few
j_gene: TRBJ1-1
v_gene: TRBV20-1
CDR3aa: CSASIKGAQTEAFF
CDR3nt: TGCAGTGCTAGCATAAAGGGGGCCCAGACTGAAGCTTTCTTT

d_gene: TRBD1
abundance: many
j_gene: TRBJ1-4
v_gene: TRBV20-1
CDR3aa: CSASGQGVRHEKLFF
CDR3nt: TGCAGTGCTTCGGGACAGGGGGTTCGTCATGAAAAACTGTTTTTT

d_gene: TRBD1
abundance: many
j_gene: TRBJ1-1
v_gene: TRBV7-8
CDR3aa: CASTAGTGGLNTEAFF
CDR3nt: TGTGCCAGCACCGCCGGGACAGGGGGCTTGAACACTGAAGCTTTCTTT

d_gene: TRBD1
abundance: many
j_gene: TRBJ1-4
v_gene: TRBV20-1
CDR3aa: CSAWTGLVEKLFF
CDR3nt: TGCAGTGCTTGGACAGGTCTGGTTGAAAAACTGTTTTTT

d_gene: TRBD2
abundance: few
j_gene: TRBJ2-1
v_gene: TRBV27
CDR3aa: CASSVRTRFGNEQFF
CDR3nt: TGTGCCAGCAGTGTCCGGACTAGGTTTGGCAATGAGCAGTTCTTC

d_gene: TRBD1
abundance: many
j_gene: TRBJ2-1
v_gene: TRBV5-1
CDR3aa: CASSYDRGSYNEQFF
CDR3nt: TGCGCCAGCAGCTACGACAGGGGGTCCTACAATGAGCAGTTCTTC

d_gene: TRBD1
abundance: .
j_gene: TRBJ1-1
v_gene: TRBV19
CDR3aa: CASSDLGGVSTEAFF
CDR3nt: TGTGCCAGTAGCGATCTAGGGGGCGTGAGCACTGAAGCTTTCTTT

d_gene: TRBD1
abundance: .
j_gene: TRBJ2-7
v_gene: TRBV28
CDR3aa: CASSLHGTAYEQYF
CDR3nt: TGTGCCAGCAGTCTCCACGGGACAGCGTACGAGCAGTACTTC

d_gene: TRBD2
abundance: many
j_gene: TRBJ2-7
v_gene: TRBV6-5
CDR3aa: CASSSPLAGAYEQYF
CDR3nt: TGTGCCAGCAGCTCCCCGTTAGCGGGGGCCTACGAGCAGTACTTC

d_gene: .
abundance: few
j_gene: TRBJ1-1
v_gene: TRBV5-5
CDR3aa: CASSSFETEGIPEAFF
CDR3nt: TGTGCCAGCAGCTCATTCGAGACTGAGGGAATCCCTGAAGCTTTCTTT

d_gene: .
abundance: .
j_gene: TRBJ1-1
v_gene: TRBV3-1
CDR3aa: CASSQLRAGTEAFF
CDR3nt: TGTGCCAGCAGCCAACTCAGGGCGGGCACTGAAGCTTTCTTT

d_gene: .
abundance: many
j_gene: TRBJ2-5
v_gene: TRBV7-8
CDR3aa: CASSPPSTLETQYF
CDR3nt: TGTGCCAGCAGCCCCCCATCCACTTTAGAGACCCAGTACTTC

d_gene: .
abundance: many
j_gene: TRBJ1-2
v_gene: TRBV24-1
CDR3aa: CATSDWTDNYGYTF
CDR3nt: TGTGCCACCAGTGACTGGACAGATAACTATGGCTACACCTTC

d_gene: .
abundance: many
j_gene: TRBJ1-1
v_gene: TRBV6-6
CDR3aa: CASSPLLTGAGTEAFF
CDR3nt: TGTGCCAGCAGTCCCCTCCTGACGGGGGCCGGGACTGAAGCTTTCTTT

d_gene: TRBD1
abundance: many
j_gene: TRBJ2-5
v_gene: TRBV6-5
CDR3aa: CASSPFEGATEETQYF
CDR3nt: TGTGCCAGCAGCCCCTTTGAGGGGGCTACCGAAGAGACCCAGTACTTC

d_gene: TRBD1
abundance: many
j_gene: TRBJ1-2
v_gene: TRBV20-1
CDR3aa: CSARPGQGDYGYTF
CDR3nt: TGCAGTGCTAGGCCGGGACAGGGGGACTATGGCTACACCTTC

d_gene: .
abundance: few
j_gene: TRBJ2-1
v_gene: TRBV20-1
CDR3aa: CSFRLVRKNEQFF
CDR3nt: TGCAGTTTCCGACTAGTCAGGAAAAATGAGCAGTTCTTC

d_gene: TRBD2
abundance: many
j_gene: TRBJ2-7
v_gene: TRBV27
CDR3aa: CASSFKLAGGVQQYF
CDR3nt: TGTGCCAGCAGTTTCAAACTAGCGGGAGGAGTCCAGCAGTACTTC

d_gene: .
abundance: many
j_gene: TRBJ1-1
v_gene: TRBV25-1
CDR3aa: CASSQIGTEAFF
CDR3nt: TGTGCCAGCAGCCAAATAGGAACTGAAGCTTTCTTT

d_gene: .
abundance: many
j_gene: TRBJ2-3
v_gene: TRBV20-1
CDR3aa: CSVYGGPADTQYF
CDR3nt: TGCAGTGTCTACGGAGGGCCTGCAGATACGCAGTATTTT

d_gene: TRBD2
abundance: few
j_gene: TRBJ2-1
v_gene: TRBV20-1
CDR3aa: CSALKSSGGYNEQFF
CDR3nt: TGCAGTGCCCTTAAGTCTAGCGGGGGTTACAATGAGCAGTTCTTC

d_gene: .
abundance: many
j_gene: TRBJ1-2
v_gene: TRBV21-1
CDR3aa: CASSIRQYPNYGYTF
CDR3nt: TGTGCCAGCAGCATTCGACAGTATCCTAACTATGGCTACACCTTC

d_gene: .
abundance: many
j_gene: TRBJ2-5
v_gene: TRBV24-1
CDR3aa: CATSDLSGTQYF
CDR3nt: TGTGCCACCAGTGATTTATCGGGGACCCAGTACTTC

d_gene: .
abundance: many
j_gene: TRBJ2-3
v_gene: TRBV5-1
CDR3aa: CASSPFGADTQYF
CDR3nt: TGCGCCAGCAGCCCTTTTGGGGCAGATACGCAGTATTTT

d_gene: .
abundance: .
j_gene: TRBJ2-5
v_gene: TRBV12-3/TRBV12-4
CDR3aa: CASSYQGTQYF
CDR3nt: TGTGCCAGCAGTTACCAAGGGACCCAGTACTTC

d_gene: TRBD1
abundance: few
j_gene: TRBJ1-2
v_gene: TRBV4-1
CDR3aa: CASSQGQGGNYGYTF
CDR3nt: TGCGCCAGCAGCCAGGGACAGGGCGGCAACTATGGCTACACCTTC

d_gene: TRBD2
abundance: few
j_gene: TRBJ2-7
v_gene: TRBV5-1
CDR3aa: CASSSGLAESYEQYF
CDR3nt: TGCGCCAGCTCGTCAGGACTAGCGGAGTCCTACGAGCAGTACTTC

d_gene: .
abundance: few
j_gene: TRBJ2-7
v_gene: TRBV5-1
CDR3aa: CASSPRRDAYEQYF
CDR3nt: TGCGCCAGCAGCCCCCGCCGGGACGCCTACGAGCAGTACTTC

d_gene: .
abundance: many
j_gene: TRBJ1-1
v_gene: TRBV12-3/TRBV12-4
CDR3aa: CASSLAWRLNTEAFF
CDR3nt: TGTGCCAGCAGTTTAGCTTGGCGGCTGAACACTGAAGCTTTCTTT

d_gene: TRBD1
abundance: many
j_gene: TRBJ2-1
v_gene: TRBV7-8
CDR3aa: CASSLAGTGSIGEQFF
CDR3nt: TGTGCCAGCAGCTTAGCGGGGACAGGCTCTATAGGTGAGCAGTTCTTC

d_gene: TRBD2
abundance: .
j_gene: TRBJ2-5
v_gene: TRBV14
CDR3aa: CASSQDSPLAGSDTQYF
CDR3nt: TGTGCCAGCAGCCAAGACTCTCCTCTAGCGGGGTCGGATACCCAGTACTTC

d_gene: .
abundance: many
j_gene: TRBJ1-4
v_gene: TRBV5-1
CDR3aa: CASTVATNEKLFF
CDR3nt: TGCGCCAGTACAGTTGCAACTAATGAAAAACTGTTTTTT

d_gene: .
abundance: .
j_gene: TRBJ1-2
v_gene: TRBV5-1
CDR3aa: CASSFGQIGGYGYTF
CDR3nt: TGCGCCAGCAGCTTTGGGCAGATCGGGGGTTATGGCTACACCTTC

d_gene: TRBD2
abundance: many
j_gene: TRBJ2-1
v_gene: TRBV27
CDR3aa: CASSMTSGRAGEQFF
CDR3nt: TGTGCCAGCAGTATGACTAGCGGGAGGGCCGGGGAGCAGTTCTTC

d_gene: TRBD1
abundance: many
j_gene: TRBJ2-1
v_gene: TRBV5-1
CDR3aa: CASSQPGQGANEQFF
CDR3nt: TGCGCCAGCAGCCAACCGGGACAGGGGGCCAATGAGCAGTTCTTC

d_gene: TRBD2
abundance: many
j_gene: TRBJ2-3
v_gene: TRBV10-3
CDR3aa: CATEASGGGNTQYF
CDR3nt: TGTGCCACGGAGGCCAGCGGGGGGGGAAATACGCAGTATTTT

d_gene: .
abundance: .
j_gene: TRBJ2-1
v_gene: TRBV15
CDR3aa: CATSRDLASGDEQFF
CDR3nt: TGTGCCACCAGCAGAGATCTGGCCTCCGGGGATGAGCAGTTCTTC

d_gene: TRBD1
abundance: .
j_gene: TRBJ2-3
v_gene: TRBV14
CDR3aa: CASSRDRAADTQYF
CDR3nt: TGTGCCAGCAGCCGGGACAGGGCAGCAGATACGCAGTATTTT

d_gene: .
abundance: many
j_gene: TRBJ1-1
v_gene: TRBV5-5
CDR3aa: CASSLGGSTEAFF
CDR3nt: TGTGCCAGCAGCTTGGGGGGGAGCACTGAAGCTTTCTTT

d_gene: .
abundance: many
j_gene: TRBJ1-1
v_gene: TRBV5-4
CDR3aa: CASSLGTFGLNTEAFF
CDR3nt: TGTGCCAGCAGCTTGGGGACATTCGGACTGAACACTGAAGCTTTCTTT

d_gene: .
abundance: many
j_gene: TRBJ2-1
v_gene: TRBV20-1
CDR3aa: CSAYTLGSYNEQFF
CDR3nt: TGCAGTGCATACACGCTCGGGAGCTACAATGAGCAGTTCTTC

d_gene: TRBD1
abundance: many
j_gene: TRBJ1-2
v_gene: TRBV6-2/TRBV6-3
CDR3aa: CASSYGRDRTF
CDR3nt: TGTGCCAGCAGTTACGGCCGGGACAGAACCTTC

d_gene: .
abundance: few
j_gene: TRBJ2-7
v_gene: TRBV7-9
CDR3aa: CDSSISGWSVYF
CDR3nt: TGTGACAGCAGCATCTCCGGATGGTCTGTGTACTTC

d_gene: TRBD2
abundance: .
j_gene: TRBJ2-4
v_gene: TRBV20-1
CDR3aa: CSGGGRRKIKYF
CDR3nt: TGCAGTGGGGGCGGGAGAAGGAAAATTAAGTACTTC

d_gene: .
abundance: .
j_gene: TRBJ2-1
v_gene: TRBV5-1
CDR3aa: CASSLIGSYNEQFF
CDR3nt: TGCGCCAGCAGCTTGATAGGGTCCTACAATGAGCAGTTCTTC

d_gene: TRBD2
abundance: many
j_gene: TRBJ2-1
v_gene: TRBV7-9
CDR3aa: CASSQSIAGGLVEQFF
CDR3nt: TGTGCCAGCAGCCAATCTATAGCGGGAGGGCTGGTTGAGCAGTTCTTC

d_gene: TRBD2
abundance: many
j_gene: TRBJ2-1
v_gene: TRBV6-5
CDR3aa: CASSYGLGNEQFF
CDR3nt: TGTGCCAGCAGTTACGGACTAGGCAATGAGCAGTTCTTC

d_gene: TRBD2
abundance: many
j_gene: TRBJ2-4
v_gene: TRBV5-5
CDR3aa: CASSSGLAGGALAKNIQYF
CDR3nt: TGTGCCAGCAGCTCGGGACTAGCGGGAGGCGCATTAGCCAAAAACATTCAGTACTTC

d_gene: .
abundance: many
j_gene: TRBJ1-2
v_gene: TRBV12-3/TRBV12-4
CDR3aa: CASRVGKGQDGYTF
CDR3nt: TGTGCCAGCAGAGTAGGAAAGGGTCAGGATGGCTACACCTTC

d_gene: TRBD2
abundance: .
j_gene: TRBJ2-5
v_gene: TRBV11-2
CDR3aa: CASALGLAGGQETQYF
CDR3nt: TGTGCCAGCGCCTTAGGACTAGCGGGAGGGCAAGAGACCCAGTACTTC

d_gene: .
abundance: many
j_gene: TRBJ1-4
v_gene: TRBV20-1
CDR3aa: CSARLQGTNEKLFF
CDR3nt: TGCAGTGCTAGACTACAGGGTACTAATGAAAAACTGTTTTTT

d_gene: TRBD1
abundance: .
j_gene: TRBJ2-2
v_gene: TRBV25-1
CDR3aa: CASRYDRGNTGELFF
CDR3nt: TGTGCCAGCAGGTACGACAGGGGAAACACCGGGGAGCTGTTTTTT

d_gene: TRBD1
abundance: many
j_gene: TRBJ1-1
v_gene: TRBV20-1
CDR3aa: CSAYGTGYTEAFF
CDR3nt: TGCAGTGCTTATGGGACAGGCTACACTGAAGCTTTCTTT

d_gene: TRBD2
abundance: many
j_gene: TRBJ2-1
v_gene: TRBV5-1
CDR3aa: CASSSRLAGRTYNEQFF
CDR3nt: TGCGCCAGCAGCTCCCGACTAGCGGGACGTACCTACAATGAGCAGTTCTTC